The 19 T cell receptor beta chains presented below share a single source sample, sequenced in a study of cytomegalovirus exposure and HLA in healthy donors. Data came from immunoSEQ multiplex PCR; TCRdb stores just in-frame clones and leaves some out. The sample records about 190,000 clones, around 84% being singletons. The source material was PBMCs. These receptors originate from a man between 18 and 29 years old in good health and CMV-seropositive.

This sequence joins TRBV4-2 and TRBJ1-5, with TRBD1 as a possible D gene (5 bases). The germline V gene has CDR1 LGHNA and CDR2 YNFKEQ. The ends were cut back, 2 bases at V and 2 bases at J, with 10 bases in the middle. This CDR3 spans 15 amino acids. The CDR3 is CASSQSRGGNQPQHF. The CDR3 DNA is TGTGCCAGCAGCCAAAGCCGGGGGGGCAATCAGCCCCAGCATTTT.

The chain's CDR3 is CASSPTWGTSGMEDTQYF. CDR3 nucleotide sequence: TGCGCCAGCAGCCCAACTTGGGGGACTAGCGGGATGGAAGATACGCAGTATTTT. This chain uses TRBV4-3 with TRBJ2-3; 13 bases map to TRBD2. The CDR3 runs 18 residues. J gave up 5 bases and V 4 bases, and 12 bases lay outside the gene matches. CDR1 and CDR2 from the germline V gene are LGHNA and YSLEER.

This clone came up a few times. The rearrangement uses TRBV7-2 and TRBJ2-7; 8 nucleotides line up with TRBD1. With 6 bases clipped from V and 0 bases from J, the junction kept 4 bases outside the gene matches. From germline, CDR1 is SGHTA and CDR2 FQGNSA. The CDR3 is 14 amino acids. The CDR3 nucleotides are TGTGCCAGCAGGGGACAGGATAGCTCCTACGAGCAGTACTTC. Translated, it gives CASRGQDSSYEQYF.

The chain employs TRBV28 and TRBJ2-2; maybe TRBD2 (5 bases). The V end was cut by 10 bases, the J end by 1 base, with 10 bases between. Germline V CDR1 and CDR2: MDHEN, SYDVKM. The CDR3 spans 13 residues. CDR3 region: CATRSGNTGELFF. The CDR3, as DNA: TGTGCCACCCGAAGCGGGAACACCGGGGAGCTGTTTTTT.

The V and J genes are TRBV7-9 and TRBJ2-5; a weak D match, TRBD1 (7 bases). The germline V gene encodes CDR1 SEHNR and CDR2 FQNEAQ (reference sequence). V lost 5 bases, J lost 6 bases, and 22 bases lay in between. The CDR3 contains 16 residues. CDR3 coding DNA: TGTGCCAGCAGCCGGGCGGGACAGAAGTCGACAAAGACCCAGTACTTC. It translates to CASSRAGQKSTKTQYF.

The rearrangement links TRBV15 to TRBJ2-7; TRBD2 matches at 9 bases. This CDR3 contains 15 residues. J was trimmed by 3 bases and V by 1 base; bases with no gene match: 4. Germline V gene lookup returns CDR1 LNHNV and CDR2 YYDKDF (reference sequence). In DNA, the CDR3 is TGTGCCACCAGCAGAGGGACTAGCGCCGACTACGAGCAGTACTTC. Protein product: CATSRGTSADYEQYF. The full variable domain, rest sourced from reference TRBV15 and TRBJ2-7, is DAMVIQNPRYQVTQFGKPVTLSCSQTLNHNVMYWYQQKSSQAPKLLFHYYDKDFNNEADTPDNFQSRRPNTSFCFLDIRSPGLGDTAMYLCATSRGTSADYEQYFGPGTRLTVT.

This clone was found once. Other DNA variants within this sample encode the same CDR3. The chain uses TRBV28 and TRBJ2-5; D might be TRBD1 (5 bases). CDR3 length: 12 amino acids. The V gene's germline CDR1 is MDHEN and CDR2 SYDVKM. The V end was cut by 6 bases, the J end by 5 bases, with 10 bases between. The CDR3 DNA sequence: TGTGCCAGCAGGGGGCCCGGGGAGACCCAGTACTTC. Protein product: CASRGPGETQYF. The complete variable domain, with remaining parts taken from reference TRBV28 and TRBJ2-5, reads DVKVTQSSRYLVKRTGEKVFLECVQDMDHENMFWYRQDPGLGLRLIYFSYDVKMKEKGDIPEGYSVSREKKERFSLILESASTNQTSMYLCASRGPGETQYFGPGTRLLVL.

The chain employs TRBV5-4 and TRBJ2-1; TRBD1 might be the D (5 bases). Looked up from germline, CDR1 is SGHNT and CDR2 is YYREEE (reference sequence). The length of the CDR3 is 18 residues. V gave up 3 bases and J gave up 2 bases, with 21 bases separating them. CDR3 DNA: TGTGCCAGCAGCTCCCGATTTGGCCGCATAGGGGCCTACAATGAGCAGTTCTTC. It codes for CASSSRFGRIGAYNEQFF.

The V call is TRBV4-2, the J call TRBJ1-2; the D is unclear. The length of the CDR3 is 14 residues. Germline V gives CDR1 LGHNA, CDR2 YNFKEQ. Trimming took 2 bases from V and 8 from J, leaving 15 bases between them. CDR3 in amino acids: CASSQTRPEEGYTF. The CDR3, as DNA: TGTGCCAGCAGCCAAACCCGGCCCGAGGAAGGCTACACCTTC.

CDR3 nucleotide sequence: TGTGCCAGCAGTATAGCGGGAGCTTACGAGCAGTACTTC. This sequence encodes CASSIAGAYEQYF. The rearrangement joins TRBV6-1 to TRBJ2-7; 9 bases match TRBD2. The CDR3 is 13 amino acids. With V trimmed by 5 bases and J by 4 bases, 3 bases remained unmatched. CDR1 is MNHNS and CDR2 is SASEGT in the germline V gene.

The genes are TRBV29-1 and TRBJ2-1, with TRBD2 identical over 15 bases. After removal of 3 bases from V and 9 bases from J, the junction contained 6 bases not matched to a gene. This CDR3 spans 15 amino acids. Germline V lookup: CDR1 SQVTM, CDR2 ANQGSEA. The CDR3 region has the DNA TGCAGCGTTGATGGGACTAGCGGGAGGACGGGTGAGCAGTTCTTC. Its protein product is CSVDGTSGRTGEQFF.

CDR3 nucleotide sequence: TGCAGCGTCGACAGGGGTTCGACCGGGGAGCTGTTTTTT. It encodes CSVDRGSTGELFF. V gene TRBV29-1 combines with J gene TRBJ2-2; TRBD1 matches at 8 bases. V dropped 6 bases and J dropped 5; count of bases not matched to a gene: 5. Looked up from germline, CDR1 is SQVTM and CDR2 is ANQGSEA. The CDR3 totals 13 residues.

The chain is built from TRBV6-1 and TRBJ2-7; D not resolved. There are 13 residues in the CDR3. CDR1 is MNHNS, CDR2 SASEGT, per germline. V lost 0 bases and J lost 2, with 5 bases in between. CDR3: CASSEAFAYEQYF. As DNA, the CDR3 is TGTGCCAGCAGTGAAGCATTCGCCTACGAGCAGTACTTC.

V is TRBV6-1 and J is TRBJ1-5; D is perhaps TRBD1 (5 bases). Between the trimmed V and J ends, which lost 4 bases and 3 bases, there was a span of 13 bases. Germline V gene sequence: CDR1 MNHNS, CDR2 SASEGT. This CDR3 region has 15 residues. Here the CDR3 DNA reads TGTGCCAGCAGTGTTCAACAGGAATACAATCAGCCCCAGCATTTT. As protein: CASSVQQEYNQPQHF.

This chain uses TRBV7-2 with TRBJ2-7; a possible D gene is TRBD2 (6 bases). The CDR3 is 14 amino acids. Trimming removed 3 bases from V and 2 bases from J, with 11 bases in between. The V gene's germline CDR1 is SGHTA and CDR2 FQGNSA. CDR3 nucleotides: TGTGCCAGCAGCTTCGGGAGTTTAGCCTACGAGCAGTACTTC. It specifies CASSFGSLAYEQYF.

The rearrangement joins TRBV14 to TRBJ2-1; 14 bases align to TRBD2. Trimming cost V 0 bases and J 9 bases; bases outside gene matches: 10. Looked up from germline, CDR1 is SGHDN and CDR2 is FVKESK. This CDR3 has 18 amino acids. The CDR3 DNA follows: TGTGCCAGCAGCCAAGAAGGAGGGGGACTAGCGGGAGCTCGTGAGCAGTTCTTC. The encoded protein is CASSQEGGGLAGAREQFF. Filled out from reference TRBV14 and TRBJ2-1, the complete variable domain reads EAGVTQFPSHSVIEKGQTVTLRCDPISGHDNLYWYRRVMGKEIKFLLHFVKESKQDESGMPNNRFLAERTGGTYSTLKVQPAELEDSGVYFCASSQEGGGLAGAREQFFGPGTRLTVL.

The J gene is TRBJ1-1, the V gene TRBV5-1; 9 bases are a match to TRBD1. Germline lookup yields CDR1 SGHRS and CDR2 YFSETQ. J lost 5 bases, V lost 1 base, and 6 bases had no gene match. The CDR3 has 15 amino acids. The CDR3 DNA follows: TGCGCCAGCAGCTTGTCCCCGGACAGGGGTACTGAAGCTTTCTTT. The encoded protein is CASSLSPDRGTEAFF.

The rearrangement joins TRBV9 to TRBJ2-1, with TRBD2 matching 11 bases. J was trimmed by 8 bases and V by 0 bases; bases with no gene match: 4. The CDR3 totals 15 residues. The germline V gene encodes CDR1 SGDLS and CDR2 YYNGEE. The CDR3: CASSVEGTSGHEQFF. The CDR3, as DNA: TGTGCCAGCAGCGTAGAGGGGACTAGCGGCCATGAGCAGTTCTTC.

This clone was counted once. V usage is TRBV11-2 and J usage is TRBJ2-7; TRBD1 matches at 11 bases. V shed 5 bases and J 1 base; nucleotides not matched to a gene: 4. CDR1 is SGHAT and CDR2 is FQNNGV in the germline V gene. This CDR3 spans 15 amino acids. In DNA form, the CDR3 reads TGTGCCAGCAGCGCCGGGACAGGGGGGTCCTACGAGCAGTACTTC. Translation gives CASSAGTGGSYEQYF.